The 22 T cell receptor beta chains below come from one sample, sequenced in a study of cytomegalovirus exposure and HLA in healthy donors. It was with 60 Vbeta and 13 Jbeta primers that the PCR ran. Assay used: immunoSEQ multiplex PCR; TCRdb lists only in-frame clones, some missing. The table lists some 120,000 clones, 10% to 13% of them singletons. Sequencing was performed on PBMCs. The source is a woman aged 18-29 years in good health and CMV-seropositive.

A few counts support this clone. The chain employs TRBV11-2 and TRBJ1-4; TRBD1 aligns across 10 bases. The V gene end was trimmed by 5 bases and the J gene end by 5 bases; junction bases not matched to a gene: 2. Germline CDR1 reads SGHAT; CDR2 reads FQNNGV. The CDR3 is made up of 14 amino acids. CDR3 loop: CASSKGQGNEKLFF. DNA of the CDR3: TGTGCCAGCAGCAAGGGACAGGGGAATGAAAAACTGTTTTTT.

The chain combines TRBV2 with TRBJ2-7, with D tentatively TRBD1 (6 bases). Trimming removed 3 bases from V and 5 bases from J, with 14 bases in between. CDR3 length: 14 amino acids. Germline loops: CDR1 SNHLY, CDR2 FYNNEI. The CDR3 coding sequence is TGTGCCAGCAGTGACCGCACTGGGGGCCACGAGCAGTACTTC. It translates to CASSDRTGGHEQYF.

Only a few counts were recorded for this clone. The chain combines TRBV28 with TRBJ1-4; 9 nucleotides align to TRBD1. V was clipped by 5 bases and J by 7 bases; unmatched bases: 8. Per germline, CDR1 MDHEN and CDR2 SYDVKM. The CDR3 is 15 residues long. The CDR3 loop is CASSPNRGLGEKLFF. As DNA, the CDR3 is TGTGCCAGCAGTCCTAACAGGGGGCTGGGTGAAAAACTGTTTTTT.

This clone was picked up a small number of times. J is TRBJ2-5 and V is TRBV5-1; D gene uncertain. Trimming removed 1 base at V and 2 bases at J, with 9 bases between. The CDR3 is 14 amino acids. Germline CDR1 reads SGHRS; CDR2 reads YFSETQ. The CDR3, as DNA: TGCGCCAGCAGCTTGATGGCAGATCAAGAGACCCAGTACTTC. Translated, it gives CASSLMADQETQYF.

This chain joins TRBV6-1 and TRBJ2-5; no clear D. Judging by the DNA end, TRBJ2-7 fits better; the J call may be wrong. Germline-derived CDR1 and CDR2 are MNHNS and SASEGT. This CDR3 spans 13 amino acids. This chain's CDR3 is CAVSERPSYEQYF. In nucleotides, the CDR3 is TGTGCCGTCAGCGAAAGACCTTCCTACGAGCAGTACTTC.

The V gene is TRBV27, the J gene TRBJ1-5; D call uncertain. This CDR3 spans 13 amino acids. Germline V gives CDR1 MNHEY, CDR2 SMNVEV (reference sequence). The V end lost 0 bases, the J end lost 9 bases, and 9 bases lay between the germline ends. The CDR3 loop reads CASSLSPSRPQHF. Here the CDR3 DNA reads TGTGCCAGCAGTTTATCCCCATCGCGGCCCCAGCATTTT.

This clone was counted only a few times. The chain recombines TRBV15 with TRBJ2-1; TRBD1 matches at 8 bases. The J segment lost 8 bases and the V segment lost 3 bases, leaving 6 bases of the junction unmatched. Germline CDR1 LNHNV, CDR2 YYDKDF (reference sequence). The CDR3 length is 14 residues. The CDR3 protein is CATSRLTGADEQFF. The CDR3 DNA is TGTGCCACCAGCAGGCTGACAGGGGCCGATGAGCAGTTCTTC.

This clone was picked up a small number of times. The V gene is TRBV6-1, the J gene TRBJ2-1, with D maybe TRBD1 (5 bases). Deletions cut 4 bases from V and 15 bases from J, with 10 bases between. Germline V gene lookup returns CDR1 MNHNS and CDR2 SASEGT. The CDR3 contains 10 residues. The CDR3 DNA follows: TGTGCCAGCAGTGTGACAGAAGCGTTCTTC. Its protein product is CASSVTEAFF.

This clone was seen more than once but under ten times. The chain employs TRBV2 and TRBJ1-2; 9 bases are a match to TRBD1. Per germline, CDR1 SNHLY and CDR2 FYNNEI. V dropped 9 bases and J dropped 6; count of bases not matched to a gene: 5. This CDR3 has 12 residues. The CDR3 DNA is TGTGCCAGGACTAGGGACAGGGATGGCTACACCTTC. Translated, it gives CARTRDRDGYTF.

This clone came up a few times. The rearrangement uses TRBV6-1 and TRBJ1-5; D not certain. This CDR3 is 14 amino acids long. The germline V gene has CDR1 MNHNS and CDR2 SASEGT. The ends were cut back, 4 bases at V and 4 bases at J, with 11 bases in the middle. The CDR3 DNA sequence: TGTGCCAGCAGTGGGGGAGGTATTAATCAGCCCCAGCATTTT. As protein: CASSGGGINQPQHF.

In DNA, the CDR3 is TGTGCCTGGAACCCCGGACTTGCCTACGAGCAGTACTTC. It codes for CAWNPGLAYEQYF. The chain is built from TRBV30 and TRBJ2-7, with D maybe TRBD2 (5 bases). V was pared by 4 bases and J by 2 bases, with 12 bases between. There are 13 residues in the CDR3. The germline CDR1 and CDR2 sequences are GTSNPN and SVGIG (reference sequence).

Only a few counts were recorded for this clone. The gene calls are TRBV30 and TRBJ2-5; TRBD2 agrees at 10 bases. The J call may be faulty, since TRBJ2-7 better matches the DNA end. The CDR3 has 16 amino acids. Looked up from germline, CDR1 is GTSNPN and CDR2 is SVGIG (reference sequence). CDR3 protein: CALLPLAGVGSYEQYF. CDR3 nucleotide sequence: TGTGCCTTACTTCCTCTAGCGGGAGTTGGGTCCTACGAGCAGTACTTC.

This clone was seen only a few times. This chain uses TRBV19 with TRBJ2-7; 7 nucleotides agree with TRBD1. CDR1 and CDR2 from the germline V gene are LNHDA and SQIVND (reference sequence). V trimming: 5 bases; J trimming: 5 bases; junction bases outside the gene matches: 15. The CDR3 runs to 16 residues. DNA of the CDR3: TGTGCCAGTAGTTCCAGTAGGGCTGACAGGGTACACGAGCAGTACTTC. It codes for CASSSSRADRVHEQYF.

A few counts support this clone. This chain connects TRBV10-1 to TRBJ2-2, with a tentative D call TRBD2 (6 bases). Between the trimmed V and J ends, which lost 5 bases and 6 bases, there was a span of 16 bases. Germline CDR1 reads WNHNN; CDR2 reads SYGVQD (reference sequence). The CDR3 contains 15 residues. The CDR3 DNA sequence: TGCGCCAGCAGTCCGAGATCGGGGGACCCCGGGGAGCTGTTTTTT. Encoded protein: CASSPRSGDPGELFF.

This clone came up a few times. The junction and the germline gene differ at one end; a read error may be behind it. The V and J genes are TRBV29-1 and TRBJ2-3; 7 nucleotides agree with TRBD2. Germline CDR1 reads SQVTM; CDR2 reads ANQGSEA. This CDR3 is built from 12 residues. The CDR3 nucleotides are TGCAGCGTTGGCGGGAGCACAGATATGCAGTATTTT. Its translation is CSVGGSTDMQYF.

The chain carries TRBV4-2 and TRBJ2-1, with TRBD2 matching 11 bases. CDR3 length equals 14 residues. Trimming at V came to 3 bases and at J to 10 bases, leaving 5 bases not matched to a gene. CDR1 is LGHNA, CDR2 YNFKEQ, per germline. In DNA form, the CDR3 reads TGTGCCAGCAGCCACCCCGGGACTAGCGGAGAGCAGTTCTTC. Protein: CASSHPGTSGEQFF.

About this clone itself: The sample carries other DNA sequences with the same CDR3. This chain joins TRBV29-1 and TRBJ2-1; 8 bases match TRBD2. This CDR3 has 17 residues. In germline, CDR1 is SQVTM, CDR2 ANQGSEA. Trimming took 1 base from V and 1 from J; bases not matched to a gene: 9. Here the CDR3 DNA reads TGCAGCGTTGAAGTCTATAAGACTAGCGTATCCTACAATGAGCAGTTCTTC. The encoded protein is CSVEVYKTSVSYNEQFF.

The sample holds a few counts of this clone. The chain carries TRBV6-6 and TRBJ2-7; TRBD1 is a possible D gene (5 bases). The V end lost 5 bases, the J end lost 3 bases, and 8 bases lay between the germline ends. CDR1 and CDR2 from the germline V gene are MNHNY and SVGAGI (reference sequence). The CDR3 consists of 12 residues. CDR3 bases: TGTGCCAGCAGTGACAGATTCTACGAGCAGTACTTC. Its protein product is CASSDRFYEQYF.

This clone occurred a few times. The chain combines TRBV6-5 with TRBJ2-5; D remains unclear. The germline V gene has CDR1 MNHEY and CDR2 SVGAGI. Between the trimmed V and J ends, which lost 9 bases and 4 bases, there was a span of 12 bases. The CDR3 sequence is 12 residues long. Here the CDR3 reads CASHSVRETQYF. For the CDR3, the DNA is TGTGCCAGTCATAGTGTTCGAGAGACCCAGTACTTC.

V gene TRBV28 combines with J gene TRBJ1-2; D is unresolved. The V and J ends lost 6 bases and 5 bases respectively, with 10 bases between them. The CDR3 spans 12 residues. Looked up from germline, CDR1 is MDHEN and CDR2 is SYDVKM. In nucleotides, the CDR3 is TGTGCCAGCAGCCTCGAGGGATATGGCTACACCTTC. Translating it yields CASSLEGYGYTF.

The genes are TRBV5-4 and TRBJ2-3, with TRBD1 matching over 8 bases. The CDR3 length is 14 residues. The V gene's germline CDR1 is SGHNT and CDR2 YYREEE (reference sequence). Germline trimming cut 4 bases from V and 6 bases from J; bases unmatched to any gene: 7. CDR3 DNA sequence: TGTGCCAGCAGCGATGGACAGGGCCACGATACGCAGTATTTT. Translating gives CASSDGQGHDTQYF. Using reference TRBV5-4 and TRBJ2-3 for the parts outside the CDR3, the full variable domain is ETGVTQSPTHLIKTRGQQVTLRCSSQSGHNTVSWYQQALGQGPQFIFQYYREEENGRGNFPPRFSGLQFPNYSSELNVNALELDDSALYLCASSDGQGHDTQYFGPGTRLTVL.

The table lists this clone with a few counts. The J gene is TRBJ1-4, the V gene TRBV11-2; D unclear. V was clipped by 1 base and J by 5 bases, with 8 bases between them. This CDR3 spans 14 amino acids. The V gene's germline CDR1 is SGHAT and CDR2 FQNNGV. The CDR3 loop reads CASSLASQNEKLFF. CDR3 nucleotides: TGTGCCAGCAGCTTAGCCAGTCAAAATGAAAAACTGTTTTTT. Looking up the rest from reference TRBV11-2 and TRBJ1-4 gives the full variable domain: EAGVAQSPRYKIIEKRQSVAFWCNPISGHATLYWYQQILGQGPKLLIQFQNNGVVDDSQLPKDRFSAERLKGVDSTLKIQPAKLEDSAVYLCASSLASQNEKLFFGSGTQLSVL.